This T cell receptor (beta chain) appears in the sequencing data of a study of T cells after yellow fever vaccination. The V segment lost 4 bases and the J segment 12 bases; nucleotides outside the gene matches: 10. Germline-derived CDR1 and CDR2 are SGHKS and YYEKEE (reference sequence). This CDR3 is built from 13 residues. With regard to this clonotype: Its specificity is unknown.

Production of TCR cDNA was by 5'RACE template switching, which also added a universal primer site and UMIs. TCRdb re-called the 5' RACE reads with MiXCR, one entry per CDR3 protein. Altogether 450,000 to 550,000 distinct CDR3 sequences are present, around a fifth being singletons, with the ten largest covering approximately 16%. Study outcomes and limitations: Although the secondary response was weaker, it peaked faster, at day 5 versus 15.

This chain uses TRBV5-5 with TRBJ2-4; 7 bases match TRBD1. Here the sequenced sample was PBMCs, taken roughly 20 days after the first yellow fever vaccination. The source is a young man who received the YFV17D yellow fever vaccine. The CDR3 coding sequence is TGTGCCAGCAGCGCAGGGGAAGGGGGCGCTCAGTACTTC. Amino acids: CASSAGEGGAQYF.